The clone carrying this T cell receptor beta chain was picked up one time. Its antigen is unidentified. V lost 5 bases, J lost 6 bases, and 14 bases lay in between. Germline assignment: CDR1 SGHTA and CDR2 FQGNSA. CDR3 size: 13 residues. The record originates from a study of shared clonotypes between healthy human individuals. Study in general: Per donor, CD8 memory used one plate, CD8 naive used two, CD4 memory used three and CD4 naive used three.

Study-level points and caveats: Non-shared clonotypes displayed generation probabilities falling below those of clonotypes present in all four donors. When naive CD4 clonotypes were compared across several donors, around 5% were shared.

Genomic DNA per cell subset filled all wells of several immunoSEQ plates. TCRdb's table, derived via immunoSEQ multiplex PCR, lists solely in-frame clones and lacks some. In the table there are under 750,000 clones, roughly 72% of which are singletons. The clonotype was recovered from a woman aged 30 to 39 in good health. Material for sequencing was memory CD4+ T cells sorted from blood. Subset given: CD45RA-negative fraction. The rearrangement joins TRBV7-2 to TRBJ2-7; D gene uncertain. The CDR3 here is CASSPGIRREQYF. The CDR3 coding sequence is TGTGCCAGCAGCCCCGGAATCAGGCGCGAGCAGTACTTC.